The 2 T cell receptor beta chains in this list originate from one sample, sequenced in a study of shared clonotypes between healthy human individuals. Clones were sequenced by immunoSEQ multiplex PCR, and TCRdb holds only the in-frame ones, with some missing. The table includes about 770,000 clones, 55% to 80% detected once. Material for sequencing was memory CD4+ T cells sorted from blood. Subset defined: CD45RA-negative fraction. The receptors stem from a woman in her 30s in good health.

The chain joins TRBV15 to TRBJ2-7; perhaps D is TRBD1 or TRBD2 (5 bases each). The CDR3 is made up of 16 amino acids. Germline V gene lookup returns CDR1 LNHNV and CDR2 YYDKDF (reference sequence). Trimming removed 1 base from V and 3 bases from J, with 16 bases in between. CDR3 in amino acids: CATSRAALGDGYEQYF. For the CDR3, the DNA is TGTGCCACCAGCAGAGCCGCTTTGGGGGACGGCTACGAGCAGTACTTC.

This clone turned up a few times. This clone may be a read error of a much larger clone one base away. This CDR3 is also generated by other DNA sequences in the sample. The chain recombines TRBV5-1 with TRBJ1-4; TRBD1 aligns across 9 bases. J lost 6 bases, V lost 0 bases, and 3 bases had no gene match. In germline, CDR1 is SGHRS, CDR2 YFSETQ. The CDR3 covers 15 residues. CDR3 nucleotides: TGCGCCAGCAGCTTGGGGGACAGGGATTATGAAAAACTGTTTTTT. Translated: CASSLGDRDYEKLFF.